The clone carrying this T cell receptor beta chain was found a few times. Investigators amplified TCR beta CDR3 regions from RNA transcripts. A first-round RT-PCR used HTBI primers, followed by a second-round multiplex PCR. From the multiplex PCR reads, TCRdb called clonotypes with MiXCR, one entry per CDR3 protein. Of approximately 330,000 distinct CDR3 sequences in the sample, roughly 15% are singletons; the top ten hold approximately 13%. This sample is drawn from a study of Graves' ophthalmopathy and Graves' hyperthyroidism. Study background: Blood was drawn at initial diagnosis, before any treatment.

V dropped 7 bases and J dropped 6 bases, with 16 bases sitting between them. The CDR3 has 14 residues. The chain uses TRBV12-3 or TRBV12-4 and TRBJ1-5; tentatively, D is TRBD1 (6 bases). The sequencing sample was made of peripheral blood. This sequence was found in an adult man with Graves' ophthalmopathy. The CDR3 sequence: CASNQGGSGQPQHF. The CDR3 coding sequence is TGTGCCAGCAACCAAGGGGGATCAGGTCAGCCCCAGCATTTT.